This is a list of T cell receptor beta chains from one sample in a study of T cell responses to AZD1222 COVID-19 vaccine. The method was immunoSEQ multiplex PCR; TCRdb's version includes in-frame clones alone and lacks a portion of them. This table holds around 110,000 clones, about 90% found once. Sequences were derived from peripheral blood, sampled on day 0 of AZD1222 vaccination. The receptors derive from an adult in good health. The CDR3 runs from the conserved cysteine through the conserved F or W. The D gene is left open where the match is weak. A row's size may be missing; if present it is once, few, many or a size class.

size	D	V	J	DNA	CDR3
once	TRBD2	TRBV6-2/TRBV6-3	TRBJ2-1	TGTGCCAGCAGTTTAGGGGCGGGAGGCAGCTCCTACAATGAGCAGTTCTTC	CASSLGAGGSSYNEQFF
.	.	TRBV21-1	TRBJ1-2	TGTGCCAGCAGCAAAGGGGAGAACAGGGGGATCTATGGCTACACCTTC	CASSKGENRGIYGYTF
.	.	TRBV6-4	TRBJ2-1	TGTGCCAGCAGTGAGGGGAGCGGCATCTCCTACAATGAGCAGTTCTTC	CASSEGSGISYNEQFF
.	TRBD1	TRBV5-1	TRBJ1-6	TGCGCCAGCAGCCCCGACAGGGCGAAGCCCTATAATTCACCCCTCCACTTT	CASSPDRAKPYNSPLHF
.	TRBD1	TRBV12-5	TRBJ2-1	TGTGCTAGTGAAACATTCCCGGGACAGCTAAATGAGCAGTTCTTC	CASETFPGQLNEQFF
once	.	TRBV9	TRBJ1-6	TGTGCCAGCAGCGTCGTAGGGGGGAATAATTCACCCCTCCACTTT	CASSVVGGNNSPLHF
.	TRBD1	TRBV9	TRBJ1-4	TGTGCCAGCAGCAAAGGACAGGGAGGAGAAAAACTGTTTTTT	CASSKGQGGEKLFF
.	.	TRBV19	TRBJ2-2	TGTGCCAGTAGTATCGCGGGATTGGGGACCGGGGAGCTGTTTTTT	CASSIAGLGTGELFF
.	.	TRBV6-5	TRBJ2-2	TGTGCCACAAGGGGGTGGGACCGGTCCGGGGAGCTGTTTTTT	CATRGWDRSGELFF
.	.	TRBV24-1	TRBJ1-1	TGTGCCACCCCGGGTGGGAACACTGAAGCTTTCTTT	CATPGGNTEAFF
.	TRBD1	TRBV6-1	TRBJ1-6	TGTGCCAGCAGTGAACTGGGACAGCCTAATTCACCCCTCCACTTT	CASSELGQPNSPLHF
.	TRBD1	TRBV6-5	TRBJ1-2	TGTGCCAGCATAACACGCGACAGGGGCTACGGCTACACCTTC	CASITRDRGYGYTF
.	TRBD1	TRBV5-1	TRBJ1-2	TGCGCCAGCAGCTTGGGACAGGGGATAGCTGCCAACTATGGCTACACCTTC	CASSLGQGIAANYGYTF
.	.	TRBV14	TRBJ1-1	TGTGCCAGCAGCCCATTGGGCGAAGGGGGGAAGGGAACTGAAGCTTTCTTT	CASSPLGEGGKGTEAFF
.	.	TRBV5-1	TRBJ1-4	TGCGCCAGCAGGGATCAAGGGGAAGAAAAACTGTTTTTT	CASRDQGEEKLFF
.	.	TRBV27	TRBJ2-2	TGTGCCAGCAGTTTACAGTATACGAACACCGGGGAGCTGTTTTTT	CASSLQYTNTGELFF
.	.	TRBV6-5	TRBJ1-1	TGTGCCACCTTCTCTTTGGGGGCGCGGGGAGCTTTCTTT	CATFSLGARGAFF
few	.	TRBV5-4	TRBJ1-2	TGTGCCAGCAGCCCGAGGGGTTTTAACTATGGCTACACCTTC	CASSPRGFNYGYTF
.	.	TRBV5-4	TRBJ1-1	TGTGCCAGCAGCTTTAGCGTGATGAACACTGAAGCTTTCTTT	CASSFSVMNTEAFF
.	.	TRBV6-5	TRBJ1-1	TGTGCCAGCCTTGGAACGGGGAGTGAAGCTTTCTTT	CASLGTGSEAFF
.	.	TRBV29-1	TRBJ1-2	TGCAGCGTTGTCCCGGACGGTACTAACTATGGCTACACCTTC	CSVVPDGTNYGYTF
.	TRBD2	TRBV5-1	TRBJ2-1	TGCGCCAGCAGCCTAATAGCGGGGGGCTACTACAATGAGCAGTTCTTC	CASSLIAGGYYNEQFF
.	TRBD1	TRBV16	TRBJ2-2	TGTGCCAGCAACGACAGGGGGCTTGGCGGGGAGCTGTTTTTT	CASNDRGLGGELFF
.	.	TRBV21-1	TRBJ2-4	TGTGCCAGCAGCTGCCGGATGTCCTCGGCCAAAAACATTCAGTACTTC	CASSCRMSSAKNIQYF
.	.	TRBV19	TRBJ1-1	TGTGCCACCACGGCCCCCTTGGGAGCTTTCTTT	CATTAPLGAFF
once	.	TRBV2	TRBJ1-1	TGTGCCAGCAGCTTTGAGAGGACACAAGAAGCTTTCTTT	CASSFERTQEAFF
.	.	TRBV21-1	TRBJ1-3	TGTGCCAGCAGCACCGGGACAGACCGCTCTGGAAACACCATATATTTT	CASSTGTDRSGNTIYF
.	.	TRBV6-5	TRBJ2-1	TGTGCCAGCAGTTATCGTAGAGAGCAGTTCTTC	CASSYRREQFF
.	.	TRBV5-1	TRBJ2-3	TGCGCCAGCAGCTTGGTGGGGGACCCGGCCGGAACAGATACGCAGTATTTT	CASSLVGDPAGTDTQYF